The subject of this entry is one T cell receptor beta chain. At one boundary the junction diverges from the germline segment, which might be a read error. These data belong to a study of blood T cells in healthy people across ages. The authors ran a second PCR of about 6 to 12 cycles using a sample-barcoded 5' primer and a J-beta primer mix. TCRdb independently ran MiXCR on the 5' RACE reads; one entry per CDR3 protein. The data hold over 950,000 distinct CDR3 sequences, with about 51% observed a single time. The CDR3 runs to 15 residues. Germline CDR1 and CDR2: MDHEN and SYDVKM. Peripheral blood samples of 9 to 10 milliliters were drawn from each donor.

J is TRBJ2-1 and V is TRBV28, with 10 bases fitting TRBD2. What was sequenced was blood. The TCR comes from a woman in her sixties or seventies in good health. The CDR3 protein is CGSRGALAGYNEQFF. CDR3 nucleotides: TGTGGCAGCAGGGGGGCACTAGCGGGATACAATGAGCAGTTCTTC.